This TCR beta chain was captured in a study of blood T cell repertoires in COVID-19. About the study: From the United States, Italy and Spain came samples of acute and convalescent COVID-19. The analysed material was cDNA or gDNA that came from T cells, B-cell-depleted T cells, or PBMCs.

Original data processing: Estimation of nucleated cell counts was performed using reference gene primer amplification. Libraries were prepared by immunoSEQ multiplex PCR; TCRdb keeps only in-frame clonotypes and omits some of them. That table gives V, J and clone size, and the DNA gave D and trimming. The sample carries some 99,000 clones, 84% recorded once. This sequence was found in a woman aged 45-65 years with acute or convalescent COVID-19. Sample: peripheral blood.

CDR3 nucleotide sequence: TGTGCCAGCGGGGCCTGGACAGGGCGGTATGGCTACACCTTC. Encoded protein: CASGAWTGRYGYTF. The V call is TRBV27, the J call TRBJ1-2; TRBD1 agrees at 8 bases. V lost 8 bases, J lost 5 bases, and 10 bases stayed unmatched. CDR1 MNHEY and CDR2 SMNVEV come from the germline V gene (reference sequence). The CDR3 covers 14 residues.